The 11 T cell receptor beta chains in this list originate from one sample, sequenced in a study of early T cells in non-severe SARS-CoV-2 infection. One entry per CDR3 protein results from TCRdb running MiXCR on the 5' RACE reads. The sample consists of 57,000 or so distinct CDR3 sequences, around 11% of them appearing once. The sequencing used whole blood, collected at baseline. The receptors originated from an adult who was a healthcare worker with PCR-confirmed SARS-CoV-2 infection or an uninfected control (not recorded which). The donor label of this sample is uncertain.

The J gene is TRBJ2-2, the V gene TRBV5-1, with D tentatively TRBD1 or TRBD2 (5 bases each). CDR1 and CDR2 (germline): SGHRS, YFSETQ. This CDR3 is 12 amino acids long. Trimming left V 6 bases short and J 5 bases short, with 8 bases between. The CDR3 DNA reads as TGCGCCAGCATAGAGGGGACCGGGGAGCTGTTTTTT. Its translation is CASIEGTGELFF.

This clonotype was counted ten times or more. J is TRBJ1-1 and V is TRBV5-1; D uncertain. The CDR3 is 16 residues long. Germline loops: CDR1 SGHRS, CDR2 YFSETQ. V dropped 7 bases and J dropped 0 bases, with 19 bases sitting between them. CDR3 sequence (DNA): TGCGCCAGCCCCTCGGCTTTTTCCTCCATGAACACTGAAGCTTTCTTT. Its protein product is CASPSAFSSMNTEAFF. The full variable domain, in which reference TRBV5-1 and TRBJ1-1 provide the parts outside the CDR3, is KAGVTQTPRYLIKTRGQQVTLSCSPISGHRSVSWYQQTPGQGLQFLFEYFSETQRNKGNFPGRFSGRQFSNSRSEMNVSTLELGDSALYLCASPSAFSSMNTEAFFGQGTRLTVV.

The DNA for the CDR3 is TGTGCCAGCAGCCGGAGCGGGGCAGGGAGATCTAACTATGGCTACACCTTC. It encodes CASSRSGAGRSNYGYTF. This sequence joins TRBV11-2 and TRBJ1-2; maybe TRBD1 (5 bases). The CDR3 totals 17 residues. Germline V gene data show CDR1 as SGHAT and CDR2 as FQNNGV. V was shortened by 5 bases and J by 0 bases, with 19 bases between the two germline ends.

This clonotype has just a few counts. The CDR3 sequence is CASSEALGSLNYQETQYF. The CDR3 bases are TGTGCCAGCAGTGAAGCCCTGGGCAGCCTTAATTACCAAGAGACCCAGTACTTC. The V gene is TRBV6-1, the J gene TRBJ2-5; D call uncertain. Trimming shortened V by 0 bases and J by 0 bases, and 17 bases separated the two germline ends. Germline assignment: CDR1 MNHNS and CDR2 SASEGT. The CDR3 runs to 18 residues.

This clonotype was observed a handful of times. The V call is TRBV4-1, the J call TRBJ2-1; no definite D call. Germline V gene lookup returns CDR1 MGHRA and CDR2 YSYEKL. CDR3 size: 16 residues. V was clipped by 1 base and J by 4 bases, with 14 bases between them. The CDR3 sequence is CASSQVWPVLYNEQFF. In DNA, the CDR3 is TGCGCCAGCAGCCAAGTGTGGCCAGTACTATACAATGAGCAGTTCTTC.

This clonotype was seen ten or more times. The CDR3, as DNA: TGTGCCAGTAGTATAGCCATACCGGCCAAGATTGCATACTACGAGCAGTACGTC. It translates to CASSIAIPAKIAYYEQYV. This sequence joins TRBV19 and TRBJ2-7; D is unresolved. Germline V CDR1 and CDR2: LNHDA, SQIVND (reference sequence). The CDR3 extends over 18 amino acids. V was trimmed by 1 base and J by 3 bases, leaving 22 bases between them.

This clonotype has just a few counts. The chain uses TRBV20-1 and TRBJ1-3, with D tentatively TRBD1 (5 bases). There are 13 residues in the CDR3. V was shortened by 3 bases and J by 1 base, with 7 bases between the two germline ends. The V gene's germline CDR1 is DFQATT and CDR2 SNEGSKA (reference sequence). The DNA of the CDR3 is TGCAGTGCTAGTCAGGGATCTGGAAACACCATATATTTT. Translating it yields CSASQGSGNTIYF.

V gene TRBV7-2 combines with J gene TRBJ2-3; tentative D call: TRBD2 (5 bases). Germline lookup yields CDR1 SGHTA and CDR2 FQGNSA. The CDR3 length is 16 residues. Trimming left V 4 bases short and J 2 bases short, with 16 bases between. The CDR3 DNA is TGTGCCAGCAGCTCCCTAGGCTCTAGCATCACAGATACGCAGTATTTT. Protein: CASSSLGSSITDTQYF.

The chain has TRBV6-6 and TRBJ2-5, with D possibly matching TRBD2 (6 bases). The CDR3 covers 14 residues. Germline lookup yields CDR1 MNHNY and CDR2 SVGAGI (reference sequence). V gave up 4 bases and J gave up 1 base, with 10 bases separating them. The CDR3 here is CASSFGGTQETQYF. CDR3 nucleotides: TGTGCCAGCAGTTTTGGGGGGACCCAAGAGACCCAGTACTTC.

Ten or more counts support this clonotype. The rearrangement uses TRBV7-3 and TRBJ2-3, with D possibly TRBD2 on 5 matching bases. This CDR3 comprises 13 residues. V was cut by 0 bases and J by 5 bases, with 6 bases left in between. Germline CDR1 is SGHTA and CDR2 is FQGTGA. The CDR3 spells CASSLTRGDTQYF. CDR3 in DNA: TGTGCCAGCAGCTTAACCCGGGGAGATACGCAGTATTTT.

This clonotype showed up just a few times. This chain joins TRBV12-3 or TRBV12-4 and TRBJ1-1; D is undetermined. With 4 bases removed from V and 9 bases from J, the gap between germline ends came to 9 bases. This CDR3 contains 11 residues. CDR3 coding DNA: TGTGCCAGCAGTTACCGGGAGCAAGCTTTCTTT. It is translated as CASSYREQAFF.